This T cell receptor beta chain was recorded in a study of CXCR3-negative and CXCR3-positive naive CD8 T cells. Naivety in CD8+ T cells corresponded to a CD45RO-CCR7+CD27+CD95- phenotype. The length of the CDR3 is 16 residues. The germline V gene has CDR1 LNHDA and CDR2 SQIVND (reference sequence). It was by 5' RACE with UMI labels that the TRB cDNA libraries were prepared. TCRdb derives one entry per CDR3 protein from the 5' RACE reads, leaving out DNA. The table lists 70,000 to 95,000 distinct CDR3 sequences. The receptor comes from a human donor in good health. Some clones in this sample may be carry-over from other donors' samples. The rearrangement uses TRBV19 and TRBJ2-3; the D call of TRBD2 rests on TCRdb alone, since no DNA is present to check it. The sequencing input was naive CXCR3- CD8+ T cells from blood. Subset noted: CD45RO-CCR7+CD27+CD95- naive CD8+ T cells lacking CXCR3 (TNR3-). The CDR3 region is CASSHSLAVPTDTQYF.